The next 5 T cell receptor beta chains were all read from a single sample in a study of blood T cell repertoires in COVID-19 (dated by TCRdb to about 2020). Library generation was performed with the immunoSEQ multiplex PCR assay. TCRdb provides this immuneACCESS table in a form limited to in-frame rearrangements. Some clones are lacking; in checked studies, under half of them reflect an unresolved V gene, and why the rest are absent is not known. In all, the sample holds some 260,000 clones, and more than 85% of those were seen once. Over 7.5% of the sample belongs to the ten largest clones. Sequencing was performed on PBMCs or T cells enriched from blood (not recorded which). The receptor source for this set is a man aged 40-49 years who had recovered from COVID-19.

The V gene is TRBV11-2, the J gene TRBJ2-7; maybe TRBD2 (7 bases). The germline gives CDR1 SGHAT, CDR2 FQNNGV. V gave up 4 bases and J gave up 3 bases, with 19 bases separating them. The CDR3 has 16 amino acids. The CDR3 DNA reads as TGTGCCAGCAGCTCCGGCTGGGGGGGGGCTAGCTACGAGCAGTACTTC. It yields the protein CASSSGWGGASYEQYF.

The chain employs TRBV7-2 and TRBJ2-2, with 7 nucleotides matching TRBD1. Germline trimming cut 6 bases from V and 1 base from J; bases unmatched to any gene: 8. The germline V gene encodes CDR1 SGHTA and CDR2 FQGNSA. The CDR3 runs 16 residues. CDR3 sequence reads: CASSYKGAVNTGELFF. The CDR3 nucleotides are TGTGCCAGCAGTTATAAGGGGGCCGTGAACACCGGGGAGCTGTTTTTT.

The DNA of the CDR3 is TGCGCCAGCAGCTTTCTGGACAGGGGGGACTACAATGAGCAGTTCTTC. Protein product: CASSFLDRGDYNEQFF. This chain links TRBV5-1 with TRBJ2-1; 10 nucleotides align to TRBD1. Germline CDR1 is SGHRS and CDR2 is YFSETQ. V was pared by 2 bases and J by 3 bases, with 5 bases of the junction left unmatched. This CDR3 spans 16 amino acids.

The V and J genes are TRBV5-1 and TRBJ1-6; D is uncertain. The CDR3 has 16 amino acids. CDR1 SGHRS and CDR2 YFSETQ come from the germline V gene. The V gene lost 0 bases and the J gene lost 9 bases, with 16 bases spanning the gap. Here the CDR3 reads CASSLAGTDFGSPLHF. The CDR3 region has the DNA TGCGCCAGCAGCTTGGCCGGAACAGATTTTGGTTCACCCCTCCACTTT.

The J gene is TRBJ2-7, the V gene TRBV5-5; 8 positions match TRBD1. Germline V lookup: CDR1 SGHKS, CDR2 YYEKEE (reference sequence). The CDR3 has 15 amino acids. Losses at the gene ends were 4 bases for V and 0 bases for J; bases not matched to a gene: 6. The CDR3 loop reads CASSQDRESSYEQYF. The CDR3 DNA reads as TGTGCCAGCAGCCAGGACAGGGAGAGCTCCTACGAGCAGTACTTC.